A single sample is the source of the 20 T cell receptor beta chains below, sequenced in a study of cytomegalovirus exposure and HLA in healthy donors (dated by TCRdb to the late 2010s). Library preparation employed the immunoSEQ multiplex PCR assay. For the multiplex PCR, a mixture combining 60 forward primers for TCR Vbeta segments and 13 reverse primers for TCR Jbeta segments was used. TCRdb stores this immuneACCESS table with in-frame sequences only. Part of the clones is absent; in the studies checked, under half of the shortfall reflects unresolved V genes, and no reason is known for the rest. Across this sample there are roughly 170,000 clones, with approximately 77% seen only once. Together, the top ten hold less than 3% of the sample. Sequenced sample: PBMCs. The source is a female donor in good health and CMV-seronegative.

The V gene is TRBV7-2, the J gene TRBJ2-1, with D tentatively TRBD1 (6 bases). Germline CDR1 is SGHTA and CDR2 is FQGNSA. CDR3 length: 15 residues. V was shortened by 3 bases and J by 5 bases, with 14 bases between the two germline ends. In DNA form, the CDR3 reads TGTGCCAGCAGCTTCTACCAGGGGATAGACAATGAGCAGTTCTTC. Protein product: CASSFYQGIDNEQFF.

The rearrangement joins TRBV27 to TRBJ2-5, with TRBD1 matching over 7 bases. Trimming took 5 bases from V and 2 from J; bases not matched to a gene: 14. CDR3 length: 17 amino acids. The V gene's germline CDR1 is MNHEY and CDR2 SMNVEV (reference sequence). For the CDR3, the DNA is TGTGCCAGCAGTCACTGGACAGGCCTGGCGGTACAAGAGACCCAGTACTTC. It specifies CASSHWTGLAVQETQYF.

V usage is TRBV5-1 and J usage is TRBJ2-1, with D possibly TRBD2 on 6 matching bases. Germline-derived CDR1 and CDR2 are SGHRS and YFSETQ. Trimming cost V 3 bases and J 5 bases, with 21 bases left between them. CDR3 size: 17 residues. CDR3 amino acids: CASSWGPTRAGDNEQFF. The CDR3 nucleotides read TGCGCCAGCAGCTGGGGACCCACCCGAGCGGGCGACAATGAGCAGTTCTTC.

Here the CDR3 DNA reads TGCGCCAGCAGCTCGCTCTGGACTAGCGGGCCTAACAATGAGCAGTTCTTC. Translated: CASSSLWTSGPNNEQFF. This sequence joins TRBV5-1 and TRBJ2-1, with 11 bases aligning to TRBD2. The CDR3 runs 17 residues. The trim removed 3 bases at V and 5 bases at J, leaving 10 bases unmatched. Per the germline V gene, CDR1 is SGHRS and CDR2 is YFSETQ.

The chain is built from TRBV29-1 and TRBJ2-1, with a possible D match to TRBD2 (6 bases). Germline V gene data show CDR1 as SQVTM and CDR2 as ANQGSEA. The CDR3 has 15 amino acids. V lost 2 bases to trimming and J lost 2 bases, with 13 bases between them. The CDR3 DNA reads TGCAGCGTTGAACGGCGGGACCGAGCCTACAATGAGCAGTTCTTC. It encodes CSVERRDRAYNEQFF.

The V gene is TRBV7-2, the J gene TRBJ2-2; 8 bases are a match to TRBD2. The germline V gene has CDR1 SGHTA and CDR2 FQGNSA. The V segment lost 5 bases and the J segment 4 bases; nucleotides outside the gene matches: 9. The CDR3 loop spans 16 amino acids. CDR3 in DNA: TGTGCCAGCAGCCCCCCGGGGGGGCGGGCCACCGGGGAGCTGTTTTTT. Translation gives CASSPPGGRATGELFF. Together with reference TRBV7-2 and TRBJ2-2, the CDR3 gives the full variable domain: GAGVSQSPSNKVTEKGKDVELRCDPISGHTALYWYRQSLGQGLEFLIYFQGNSAPDKSGLPSDRFSAERTGGSVSTLTIQRTQQEDSAVYLCASSPPGGRATGELFFGEGSRLTVL.

V gene TRBV7-2 combines with J gene TRBJ1-1; 9 bases match TRBD1. Looked up from germline, CDR1 is SGHTA and CDR2 is FQGNSA. The CDR3 sequence is 15 residues long. V shed 5 bases and J 5 bases; nucleotides not matched to a gene: 9. CDR3 DNA: TGTGCCAGCAGCCCCTGGACAGGGGCAGGGACTGAAGCTTTCTTT. It is translated as CASSPWTGAGTEAFF.

This clone was found a few times. The chain joins TRBV29-1 to TRBJ2-1; the match to TRBD2 covers 7 bases. The germline V gene encodes CDR1 SQVTM and CDR2 ANQGSEA. The CDR3 has 14 residues. V lost 0 bases and J lost 10; bases outside the gene matches: 9. CDR3 sequence reads: CSVEDSVGGREQFF. The CDR3 nucleotides are TGCAGCGTTGAAGATAGCGTGGGAGGGCGGGAGCAGTTCTTC.

The chain combines TRBV6-4 with TRBJ2-3; 7 nucleotides agree with TRBD1. V was pared by 2 bases and J by 5 bases, with 7 bases of the junction left unmatched. Looked up from germline, CDR1 is MRHNA and CDR2 is SNTAGT. The CDR3 extends over 15 amino acids. The CDR3 DNA follows: TGTGCCAGCAGTGACAGCGAAGGGGGCTTAGATACGCAGTATTTT. This codes for CASSDSEGGLDTQYF.

This chain joins TRBV9 and TRBJ2-1; a possible D gene is TRBD1 (6 bases). Germline loops: CDR1 SGDLS, CDR2 YYNGEE. Deletions cut 4 bases from V and 4 bases from J, with 15 bases between. CDR3 length: 15 residues. The DNA of the CDR3 is TGTGCCAGCAGCCGATATGGACAGAATTACAATGAGCAGTTCTTC. Its translation is CASSRYGQNYNEQFF.

This chain links TRBV29-1 with TRBJ2-3; maybe TRBD1 (5 bases). The CDR3 sequence is 13 residues long. The V end lost 4 bases, the J end lost 3 bases, and 11 bases lay between the germline ends. Germline-derived CDR1 and CDR2 are SQVTM and ANQGSEA. The CDR3 sequence is CSVGGRVTDTQYF. CDR3 in DNA: TGCAGCGTTGGAGGCAGGGTGACAGATACGCAGTATTTT.

The genes are TRBV2 and TRBJ1-1; D not resolved. V was clipped by 11 bases and J by 5 bases, with 15 bases between them. CDR3 length: 12 residues. Germline values: CDR1 SNHLY, CDR2 FYNNEI. The CDR3 loop reads CASREALTEAFF. The CDR3 region has the DNA TGTGCCTCCCGGGAGGCTCTGACTGAAGCTTTCTTT.

The chain uses TRBV9 and TRBJ1-1; D is possibly TRBD1 (5 bases). Deletions cut 4 bases from V and 4 bases from J, with 17 bases between. CDR3 length equals 15 residues. Germline assignment: CDR1 SGDLS and CDR2 YYNGEE. The CDR3 nucleotides read TGTGCCAGCAGCCACCCCAGGAGGGGAGGCACTGAAGCTTTCTTT. This sequence encodes CASSHPRRGGTEAFF.

J is TRBJ2-2 and V is TRBV9; TRBD2 might be the D (5 bases). Per germline, CDR1 SGDLS and CDR2 YYNGEE. V lost 2 bases, J lost 1 base, and 12 bases lay in between. The length of the CDR3 is 16 residues. The CDR3 loop reads CASSVSLAKNTGELFF. DNA of the CDR3: TGTGCCAGCAGCGTCAGCTTAGCGAAGAACACCGGGGAGCTGTTTTTT.

Worth noting for this clone: A junction boundary mismatches the germline segment, possibly from a read error. CDR3 coding DNA: TGCAGCGTTGTTTCTGCAACTAATGAAGAACTGTTTTTT. Residues: CSVVSATNEELFF. V usage is TRBV29-1 and J usage is TRBJ1-4; D is unresolved. This CDR3 has 13 residues. The V gene's germline CDR1 is SQVTM and CDR2 ANQGSEA.

Of note for this clone: Other DNA sequences in the same sample also yield this CDR3. The chain joins TRBV18 to TRBJ1-2; TRBD1 agrees at 8 bases. Germline V gives CDR1 KGHSH, CDR2 LQKENI. This CDR3 spans 12 amino acids. The V segment lost 3 bases and the J segment 7 bases; nucleotides outside the gene matches: 1. The CDR3 nucleotides read TGTGCCAGCTCACCTGGACAGGGTGGCTACACCTTC. This sequence encodes CASSPGQGGYTF.

The chain couples TRBV2 to TRBJ2-1; 13 bases agree with TRBD2. The trim removed 6 bases at V and 5 bases at J, leaving 4 bases unmatched. This CDR3 comprises 15 residues. Germline CDR1 SNHLY, CDR2 FYNNEI. CDR3 residues: CASRGTSGANNEQFF. The CDR3 DNA reads TGTGCCAGCAGAGGGACTAGCGGGGCCAACAATGAGCAGTTCTTC.

The chain employs TRBV9 and TRBJ1-2; no clear D gene. Germline V gene lookup returns CDR1 SGDLS and CDR2 YYNGEE. This CDR3 spans 15 amino acids. V was shortened by 4 bases and J by 8 bases, with 21 bases between the two germline ends. The CDR3 nucleotides are TGTGCCAGCAGCCCCCAGCCCGGCCCCACCGGGGGCTACACCTTC. Amino acids: CASSPQPGPTGGYTF.

This clone appeared a few times. The chain carries TRBV5-1 and TRBJ1-3, with 12 bases fitting TRBD1. This CDR3 has 16 amino acids. Germline CDR1 is SGHRS and CDR2 is YFSETQ. The trim removed 4 bases at V and 3 bases at J, leaving 5 bases unmatched. In DNA form, the CDR3 reads TGCGCCAGCAGCGCGGGACAGGGGGCGATTGGAAACACCATATATTTT. As protein: CASSAGQGAIGNTIYF.

This clone was detected a few times. The chain is built from TRBV7-9 and TRBJ1-2; 7 bases are shared with TRBD1. The germline V gene has CDR1 SEHNR and CDR2 FQNEAQ (reference sequence). The CDR3 contains 14 residues. J was trimmed by 3 bases and V by 10 bases; bases with no gene match: 11. The CDR3 DNA follows: TGTGCCATACGCCGGGACAGAAATTACTATGGCTACACCTTC. This translates into CAIRRDRNYYGYTF.